This section outlines one T cell receptor (beta chain) sequence together with its context. Antigen: not known. This sample stems from a study of cytomegalovirus exposure and HLA in healthy donors. With V trimmed by 2 bases and J by 3 bases, 9 bases remained unmatched. Germline V gene data show CDR1 as LNHNV and CDR2 as YYDKDF (reference sequence). The CDR3 spans 19 residues. Broader study findings: CMV serostatus was the sole immune exposure information available.

The PCR was carried out with 60 Vbeta primers and 13 Jbeta primers. Repertoires were generated with immunoSEQ multiplex PCR, while TCRdb's copy carries only in-frame clones and drops some. The data show 150,000 to 160,000 clones, approximately 82% seen once. The TCR was taken from a woman in her 50s in good health and CMV-seropositive. The rearrangement joins TRBV15 to TRBJ2-6; 11 bases map to TRBD1. Sequencing input: PBMCs. This chain's CDR3 is CATSRNPGQGAGGANVLTF. DNA for the CDR3: TGTGCCACCAGCAGAAACCCCGGACAGGGGGCGGGTGGGGCCAACGTCCTGACTTTC.